The 25 T cell receptor beta chains presented below share a single source sample, sequenced in a study of OX40 agonist ivuxolimab in advanced cancers. Clones were sequenced by immunoSEQ multiplex PCR, and TCRdb holds only the in-frame ones, with some missing. The data contain 71,000 or so clones, approximately 80% of them singletons. Specimen: CD4+ or CD8+ T cells sorted from blood, collected in a trial of the OX40 agonist ivuxolimab. The receptor set was obtained from an adult with an advanced solid tumor such as melanoma, head and neck, liver or kidney cancer.

The genes are TRBV27 and TRBJ1-5, with D possibly being TRBD1 (6 bases). Trimming cost V 3 bases and J 0 bases, with 12 bases left between them. Germline CDR1 MNHEY, CDR2 SMNVEV (reference sequence). This CDR3 has 16 amino acids. CDR3 protein: CASSFRGPFSNQPQHF. The CDR3 nucleotides read TGTGCCAGCAGTTTCAGGGGCCCTTTTAGCAATCAGCCCCAGCATTTT.

The V and J genes are TRBV14 and TRBJ2-4; 12 bases agree with TRBD2. From germline, CDR1 is SGHDN and CDR2 FVKESK. The CDR3 has 15 amino acids. Germline trimming cut 4 bases from V and 5 bases from J; bases unmatched to any gene: 3. CDR3 amino acids: CASSLLAGGQNIQYF. The CDR3 DNA follows: TGTGCCAGCAGCCTACTAGCGGGAGGCCAAAACATTCAGTACTTC.

This chain links TRBV7-6 with TRBJ2-7; tentative D call: TRBD1 (5 bases). V was clipped by 1 base and J by 6 bases, with 13 bases between them. The CDR3 has 14 amino acids. Germline CDR1 and CDR2: SGHVS and FNYEAQ. The CDR3 here is CASSLVVGVGEQYF. The CDR3 region has the DNA TGTGCCAGCAGCTTAGTCGTAGGGGTGGGCGAGCAGTACTTC.

The J gene is TRBJ1-5, the V gene TRBV19; 7 nucleotides align to TRBD1. After removal of 7 bases from V and 6 bases from J, the junction contained 12 bases not matched to a gene. Germline loops: CDR1 LNHDA, CDR2 SQIVND (reference sequence). This CDR3 has 15 residues. CDR3 amino acids: CASNPGQVWGQPQHF. The CDR3 DNA reads as TGTGCCAGTAATCCCGGACAGGTTTGGGGTCAGCCCCAGCATTTT.

The chain employs TRBV28 and TRBJ1-5; weak D call: TRBD1 (5 bases). The V end was cut by 8 bases, the J end by 1 base, with 12 bases between. CDR1 MDHEN and CDR2 SYDVKM come from the germline V gene. The CDR3 contains 14 residues. This CDR3 reads CASQSGGSNQPQHF. CDR3 DNA: TGTGCCAGCCAGTCGGGGGGGAGCAATCAGCCCCAGCATTTT.

This chain connects TRBV6-1 to TRBJ2-5; perhaps TRBD1 as D (8 bases). V shed 2 bases and J shed 7 bases, with 20 bases lying between them. The CDR3 has 16 amino acids. Germline V gives CDR1 MNHNS, CDR2 SASEGT. The CDR3 spells CASSELEQGGIGTQYF. The CDR3 bases are TGTGCCAGCAGTGAACTGGAACAGGGGGGGATTGGGACCCAGTACTTC.

A word on this clone: Other DNA sequences in this specimen translate into the identical CDR3. In DNA form, the CDR3 reads TGCGCCAGCAGCTCCGACCTTAGCACAGATACGCAGTATTTT. Translation gives CASSSDLSTDTQYF. The chain is built from TRBV5-1 and TRBJ2-3; the D is unclear. Trimming removed 3 bases at V and 0 bases at J, with 8 bases between. Germline CDR1 SGHRS, CDR2 YFSETQ. There are 14 residues in the CDR3.

The rearrangement links TRBV5-4 to TRBJ2-5; the match to TRBD2 covers 8 bases. The CDR3 runs 16 residues. Trimming removed 3 bases from V and 4 bases from J; junction bases left unmatched: 11. Per germline, CDR1 SGHNT and CDR2 YYREEE (reference sequence). The CDR3 reads CASSSPGGGGRETQYF. The CDR3 coding sequence is TGTGCCAGCAGCTCCCCCGGAGGCGGGGGGCGAGAGACCCAGTACTTC.

The V gene is TRBV28, the J gene TRBJ2-7, with TRBD1 matching over 7 bases. V lost 4 bases and J lost 1; bases outside the gene matches: 10. This CDR3 is 16 amino acids long. Germline assignment: CDR1 MDHEN and CDR2 SYDVKM. In nucleotides, the CDR3 is TGTGCCAGCAGTTCCCCTAGACAGGGTACGTCCTACGAGCAGTACTTC. Amino acids: CASSSPRQGTSYEQYF.

This clone has more than one count but fewer than ten. This sequence joins TRBV9 and TRBJ2-5; TRBD2 matches at 13 bases. J lost 6 bases, V lost 0 bases, and 8 bases had no gene match. The germline gives CDR1 SGDLS, CDR2 YYNGEE. The CDR3 contains 17 residues. CDR3 nucleotide sequence: TGTGCCAGCAGCGTAGTGCTGGGACTAGCGGGGTGGAAGACCCAGTACTTC. Amino acid sequence: CASSVVLGLAGWKTQYF.

This rearrangement joins TRBV27 to TRBJ2-3, with D perhaps being TRBD1 or TRBD2 (5 bases each). Germline lookup yields CDR1 MNHEY and CDR2 SMNVEV (reference sequence). V lost 8 bases to trimming and J lost 0 bases, with 18 bases between them. The CDR3 is made up of 16 amino acids. The CDR3 loop is CASSVSGTGSTDTQYF. The CDR3 region has the DNA TGTGCCAGCTCAGTTTCCGGGACGGGTAGCACAGATACGCAGTATTTT.

This clone was picked up one time. This sequence joins TRBV7-6 and TRBJ2-7; 14 nucleotides align to TRBD2. Per germline, CDR1 SGHVS and CDR2 FNYEAQ. The V gene end was trimmed by 5 bases and the J gene end by 0 bases; junction bases not matched to a gene: 6. The CDR3 sequence is 17 residues long. Here the CDR3 reads CASSRGLAGGNSYEQYF. In nucleotides, the CDR3 is TGTGCCAGCAGCAGAGGACTAGCGGGAGGTAACTCCTACGAGCAGTACTTC.

The V call is TRBV5-4, the J call TRBJ2-1, with a possible D match to TRBD1 (5 bases). Trimming removed 4 bases from V and 5 bases from J, with 19 bases in between. Per germline, CDR1 SGHNT and CDR2 YYREEE (reference sequence). The CDR3 contains 16 residues. The CDR3 loop is CASSLPFTFRDNEQFF. CDR3 nucleotide sequence: TGTGCCAGCAGCCTCCCGTTCACCTTCAGGGACAATGAGCAGTTCTTC.

V gene TRBV10-3 combines with J gene TRBJ2-2, with D possibly being TRBD1 (5 bases). Germline CDR1 ENHRY, CDR2 SYGVKD. V was clipped by 7 bases and J by 2 bases, with 11 bases between them. The CDR3 is 14 residues long. The DNA of the CDR3 is TGTGCCATCAACGGAGACAGTAACACCGGGGAGCTGTTTTTT. As protein: CAINGDSNTGELFF.

This clone has more than one count but fewer than ten. The J gene is TRBJ2-3, the V gene TRBV7-2; 8 nucleotides agree with TRBD2. The CDR3 runs to 14 residues. From germline, CDR1 is SGHTA and CDR2 FQGNSA. J was trimmed by 3 bases and V by 5 bases; bases with no gene match: 4. CDR3 sequence (DNA): TGTGCCAGCAGCCCACTAGCGGAGACAGATACGCAGTATTTT. Protein sequence: CASSPLAETDTQYF.

The chain has TRBV7-3 and TRBJ2-5; 8 bases align to TRBD1. With the DNA end fitting TRBJ2-7 better, the J assignment may be wrong. The V gene's germline CDR1 is SGHTA and CDR2 FQGTGA. CDR3 length: 14 amino acids. CDR3 sequence: CASSYGQGGYEQYF. CDR3 in DNA: TGTGCCAGCAGTTACGGACAGGGTGGCTACGAGCAGTACTTC.

V usage is TRBV29-1 and J usage is TRBJ2-1; 11 positions agree with TRBD2. The CDR3 has 14 amino acids. With V trimmed by 0 bases and J by 9 bases, 4 bases remained unmatched. Germline values: CDR1 SQVTM, CDR2 ANQGSEA. In nucleotides, the CDR3 is TGCAGCGTTGAAGATCCCCTAGCGGGAGGTGAGCAGTTCTTC. The encoded protein is CSVEDPLAGGEQFF.

The genes are TRBV6-1 and TRBJ1-1; D is perhaps TRBD1 (6 bases). The CDR3 covers 12 residues. Trimming pared 6 bases from V and 8 bases from J, leaving 13 bases between. CDR1 is MNHNS, CDR2 SASEGT, per germline. DNA for the CDR3: TGTGCCAGCAGGGTTTCCGGGACAGAAGCTTTCTTT. Residues: CASRVSGTEAFF.

This clone was seen a handful of times. The rearrangement joins TRBV5-5 to TRBJ2-7; D may be TRBD1 (6 bases). The CDR3 runs 15 residues. The germline CDR1 and CDR2 sequences are SGHKS and YYEKEE (reference sequence). Trimming shortened V by 1 base and J by 4 bases, and 15 bases separated the two germline ends. CDR3 region: CASSLRAGAVYEQYF. The CDR3 DNA reads as TGTGCCAGCAGCTTGCGTGCAGGGGCGGTTTACGAGCAGTACTTC.

This chain joins TRBV29-1 and TRBJ2-5, with 9 bases aligning to TRBD1. This CDR3 spans 12 amino acids. The germline V gene encodes CDR1 SQVTM and CDR2 ANQGSEA. After removal of 6 bases from V and 4 bases from J, the junction contained 3 bases not matched to a gene. The CDR3 DNA is TGCAGCGTGGACAGGGGAGGAGAGACCCAGTACTTC. It encodes CSVDRGGETQYF.

This clone occurred once. This sequence joins TRBV7-2 and TRBJ2-2, with D maybe TRBD1 (6 bases). V was pared by 5 bases and J by 5 bases, with 18 bases between. CDR3 length equals 16 residues. Per germline, CDR1 SGHTA and CDR2 FQGNSA. The CDR3 loop is CASSPGRGGLTGELFF. CDR3 nucleotides: TGTGCCAGCAGCCCTGGCAGGGGCGGTTTAACCGGGGAGCTGTTTTTT.

The chain links TRBV27 to TRBJ2-7, with TRBD2 identical over 7 bases. Germline V gives CDR1 MNHEY, CDR2 SMNVEV (reference sequence). V was pared by 3 bases and J by 4 bases, with 9 bases of the junction left unmatched. The CDR3 is 15 amino acids. The DNA of the CDR3 is TGTGCCAGCAGTTTCCCCTCGGGGGGTTATTACGAGCAGTACTTC. Translation: CASSFPSGGYYEQYF.

The chain combines TRBV10-1 with TRBJ2-3, with D possibly being TRBD1 or TRBD2 (5 bases each). The V and J ends lost 2 bases and 4 bases respectively, with 19 bases between them. The CDR3 totals 17 residues. From germline, CDR1 is WNHNN and CDR2 SYGVQD (reference sequence). The CDR3 nucleotides read TGCGCCAGCAGTGAGCGCGATCCGGGTCGAGGGGCAGATACGCAGTATTTT. This gives the protein CASSERDPGRGADTQYF.

This chain joins TRBV2 and TRBJ1-5; TRBD1 aligns across 10 bases. Germline V gives CDR1 SNHLY, CDR2 FYNNEI. Germline trimming cut 8 bases from V and 6 bases from J; bases unmatched to any gene: 4. The CDR3 runs to 13 residues. The CDR3 sequence: CASGGQGSQPQHF. As DNA, the CDR3 is TGTGCCAGCGGGGGACAGGGGAGTCAGCCCCAGCATTTT.

The table lists this clone with a count of one. The rearrangement joins TRBV6-5 to TRBJ1-1, with a possible D match to TRBD1 (6 bases). Trimming removed 6 bases at V and 1 base at J, with 15 bases between. The CDR3 has 15 residues. Germline values: CDR1 MNHEY, CDR2 SVGAGI. This CDR3 is CASRSSRGPNTEAFF. CDR3 DNA sequence: TGTGCCAGCAGATCTTCCAGGGGTCCGAACACTGAAGCTTTCTTT.